This T cell receptor beta chain was documented in a study of vaccination and CD4 T cells after COVID-19. Whole-study context: For each participant, vaccination comprised two doses of either the BNT162b2 or the mRNA-1273 vaccine.

Cultured CD4+ T-cell DNA underwent Oncomine TCR Beta short-read sequencing. TCRdb re-called the PCR reads through MiXCR, storing one row per CDR3 protein. The table has some 10,000 distinct CDR3 sequences, roughly 33% seen once. About this clonotype itself: Antigen specificity is unknown.

Treatment described: roughly ten-day PBMC culture with coronavirus spike peptide pools or control peptides (ViraFEST assay). Expanded clonotypes were found by TCR sequencing after peptide-pool stimulation (ViraFEST). PBMCs, plated at about 2.2 million per well, were grown in the presence of approximately 9.5 IU/ml IL-2 and around 10 ug/ml peptide pools. CDR3 length equals 14 residues. CDR1 and CDR2 (germline): SGHRS, YFSETQ. The V and J ends lost 4 bases and 1 base, in that order; junction bases with no gene match: 4. The rearrangement joins TRBV5-1 to TRBJ2-7; 8 bases are a match to TRBD1. The TCR sequence derives from a human donor who had recovered from COVID-19. This sample comprised CD4+ T cells from blood, cultured in vitro, obtained after SARS-CoV-2 vaccination. This chain's CDR3 is CASSQDRVSYEQYF. In DNA form, the CDR3 reads TGCGCCAGCAGCCAGGACAGGGTTTCCTACGAGCAGTACTTC.